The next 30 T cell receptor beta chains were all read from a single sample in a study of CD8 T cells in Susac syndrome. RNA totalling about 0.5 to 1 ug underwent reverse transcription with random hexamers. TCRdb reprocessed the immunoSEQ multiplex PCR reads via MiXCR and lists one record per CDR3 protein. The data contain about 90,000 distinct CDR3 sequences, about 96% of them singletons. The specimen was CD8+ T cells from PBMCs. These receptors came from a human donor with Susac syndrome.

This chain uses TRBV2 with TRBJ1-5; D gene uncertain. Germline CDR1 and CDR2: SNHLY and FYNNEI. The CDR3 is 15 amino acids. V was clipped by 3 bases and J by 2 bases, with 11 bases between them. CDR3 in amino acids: CASSDFGEGNQPQHF. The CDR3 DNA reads TGTGCCAGCAGTGACTTCGGTGAGGGCAATCAGCCCCAGCATTTT.

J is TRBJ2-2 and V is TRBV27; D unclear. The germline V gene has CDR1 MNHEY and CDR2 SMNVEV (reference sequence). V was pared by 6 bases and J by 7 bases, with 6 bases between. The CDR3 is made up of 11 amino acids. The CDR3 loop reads CASRVGGELFF. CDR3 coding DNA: TGTGCCAGCAGGGTCGGCGGGGAGCTGTTTTTT.

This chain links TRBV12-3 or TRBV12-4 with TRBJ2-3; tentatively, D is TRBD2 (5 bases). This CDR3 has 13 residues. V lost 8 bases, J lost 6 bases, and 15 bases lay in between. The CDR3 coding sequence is TGTGCCAGCGGAGGCGGCGTGGCTGATACGCAGTATTTT. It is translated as CASGGGVADTQYF.

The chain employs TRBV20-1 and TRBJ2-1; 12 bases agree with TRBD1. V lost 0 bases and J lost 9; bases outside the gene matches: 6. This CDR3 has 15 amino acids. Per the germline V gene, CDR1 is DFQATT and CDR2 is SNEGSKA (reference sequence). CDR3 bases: TGCAGTGCTAGAGATACCCGGGACAGGGGGCTTGAGCAGTTCTTC. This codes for CSARDTRDRGLEQFF.

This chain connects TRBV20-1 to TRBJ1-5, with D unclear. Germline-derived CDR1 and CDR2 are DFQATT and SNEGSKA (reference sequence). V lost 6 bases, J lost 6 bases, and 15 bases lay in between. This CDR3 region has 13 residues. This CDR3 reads CSAVGWESQPQHF. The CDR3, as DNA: TGCAGTGCCGTCGGATGGGAGTCTCAGCCCCAGCATTTT.

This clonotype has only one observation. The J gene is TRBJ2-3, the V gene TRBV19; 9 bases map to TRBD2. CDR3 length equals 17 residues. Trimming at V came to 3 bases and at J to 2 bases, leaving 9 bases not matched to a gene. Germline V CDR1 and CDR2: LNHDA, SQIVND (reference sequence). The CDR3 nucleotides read TGTGCCAGTAGTATTCCAATAGCGGGGGCCATCACAGATACGCAGTATTTT. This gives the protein CASSIPIAGAITDTQYF. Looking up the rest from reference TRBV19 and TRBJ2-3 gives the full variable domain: DGGITQSPKYLFRKEGQNVTLSCEQNLNHDAMYWYRQDPGQGLRLIYYSQIVNDFQKGDIAEGYSVSREKKESFPLTVTSAQKNPTAFYLCASSIPIAGAITDTQYFGPGTRLTVL.

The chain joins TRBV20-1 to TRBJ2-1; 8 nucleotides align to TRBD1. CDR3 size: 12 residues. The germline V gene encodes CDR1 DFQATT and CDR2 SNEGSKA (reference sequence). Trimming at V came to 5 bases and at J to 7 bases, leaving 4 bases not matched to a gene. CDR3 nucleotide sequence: TGCAGTGCTCAGGGGGCGCGGAATGAGCAGTTCTTC. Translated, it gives CSAQGARNEQFF.

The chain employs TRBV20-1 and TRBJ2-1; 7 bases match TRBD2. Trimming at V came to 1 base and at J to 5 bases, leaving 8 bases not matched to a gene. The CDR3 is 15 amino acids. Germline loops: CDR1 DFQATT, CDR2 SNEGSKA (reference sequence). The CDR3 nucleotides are TGCAGTGCTAGAGTCTTCCTAGCGGATAACAATGAGCAGTTCTTC. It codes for CSARVFLADNNEQFF.

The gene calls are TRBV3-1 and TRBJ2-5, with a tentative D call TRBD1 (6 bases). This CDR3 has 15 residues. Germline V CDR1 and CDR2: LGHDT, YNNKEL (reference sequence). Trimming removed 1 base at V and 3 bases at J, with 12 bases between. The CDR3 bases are TGTGCCAGCAGCCAAGCCAGGGGCCAGGAAGAGACCCAGTACTTC. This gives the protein CASSQARGQEETQYF.

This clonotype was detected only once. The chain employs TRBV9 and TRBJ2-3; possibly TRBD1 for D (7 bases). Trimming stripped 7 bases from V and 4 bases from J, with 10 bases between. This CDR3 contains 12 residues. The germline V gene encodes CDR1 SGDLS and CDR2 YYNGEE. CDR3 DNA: TGTGCCAGCCAGGGGGGCGCAGATACGCAGTATTTT. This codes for CASQGGADTQYF.

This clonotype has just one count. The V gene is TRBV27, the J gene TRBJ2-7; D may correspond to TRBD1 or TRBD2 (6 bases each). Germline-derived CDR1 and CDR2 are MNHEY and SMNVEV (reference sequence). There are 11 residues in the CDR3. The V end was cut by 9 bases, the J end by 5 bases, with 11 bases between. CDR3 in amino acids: CASYGGHEQYF. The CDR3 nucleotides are TGTGCCAGTTACGGGGGCCACGAGCAGTACTTC.

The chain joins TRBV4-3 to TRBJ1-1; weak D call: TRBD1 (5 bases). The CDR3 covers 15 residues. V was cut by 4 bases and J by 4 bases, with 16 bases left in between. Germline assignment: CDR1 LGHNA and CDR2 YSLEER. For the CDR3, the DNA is TGCGCCAGCAGCCGGGAGAGCCTACAGGTCACTGAAGCTTTCTTT. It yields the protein CASSRESLQVTEAFF.

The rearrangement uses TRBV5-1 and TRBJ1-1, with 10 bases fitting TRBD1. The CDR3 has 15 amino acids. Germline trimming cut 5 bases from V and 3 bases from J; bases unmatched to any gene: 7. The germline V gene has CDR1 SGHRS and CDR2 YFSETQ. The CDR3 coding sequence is TGCGCCAGCAGAAAGGGGACAGGGGAAGACACTGAAGCTTTCTTT. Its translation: CASRKGTGEDTEAFF.

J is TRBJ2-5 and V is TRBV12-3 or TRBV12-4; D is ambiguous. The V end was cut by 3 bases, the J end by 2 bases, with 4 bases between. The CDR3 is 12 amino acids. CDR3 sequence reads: CASSFLQETQYF. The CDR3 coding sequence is TGTGCCAGCAGTTTCTTACAAGAGACCCAGTACTTC.

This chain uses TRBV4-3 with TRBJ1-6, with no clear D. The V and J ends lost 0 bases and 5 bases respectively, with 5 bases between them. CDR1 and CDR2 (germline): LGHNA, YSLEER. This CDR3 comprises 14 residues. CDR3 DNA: TGCGCCAGCAGCCAAGATGCGGATAATTCACCCCTCCACTTT. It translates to CASSQDADNSPLHF.

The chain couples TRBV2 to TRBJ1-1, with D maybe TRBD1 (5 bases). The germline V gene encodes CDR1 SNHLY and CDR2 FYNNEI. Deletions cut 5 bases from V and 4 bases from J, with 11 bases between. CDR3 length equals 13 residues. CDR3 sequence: CASSLGATTEAFF. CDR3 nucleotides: TGTGCCAGCAGTCTCGGGGCGACCACTGAAGCTTTCTTT.

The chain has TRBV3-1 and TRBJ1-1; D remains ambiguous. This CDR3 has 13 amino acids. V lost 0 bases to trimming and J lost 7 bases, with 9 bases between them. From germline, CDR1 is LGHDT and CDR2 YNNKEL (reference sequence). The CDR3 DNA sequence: TGTGCCAGCAGCCAAGATTGGCCAGGTGAAGCTTTCTTT. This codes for CASSQDWPGEAFF.

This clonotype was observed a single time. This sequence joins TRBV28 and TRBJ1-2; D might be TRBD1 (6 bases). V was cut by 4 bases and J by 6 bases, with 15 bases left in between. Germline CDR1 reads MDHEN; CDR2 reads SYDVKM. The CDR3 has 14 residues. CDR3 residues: CASSSSRGVDGYTF. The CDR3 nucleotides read TGTGCCAGCAGTTCCTCTAGGGGGGTCGATGGCTACACCTTC.

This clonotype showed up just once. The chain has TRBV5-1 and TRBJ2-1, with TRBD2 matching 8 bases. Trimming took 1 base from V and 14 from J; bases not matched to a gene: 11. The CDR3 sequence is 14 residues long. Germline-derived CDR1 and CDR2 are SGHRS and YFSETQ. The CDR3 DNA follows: TGCGCCAGCAGCTTGTTCCTAGCGGGCCCCGGCGAGTTCTTC. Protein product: CASSLFLAGPGEFF.

The chain's CDR3 is CASSIGQGETQYF. The CDR3 DNA reads TGTGCCAGCAGTATTGGACAGGGAGAGACCCAGTACTTC. The rearrangement uses TRBV12-3 or TRBV12-4 and TRBJ2-5; 8 positions agree with TRBD1. CDR3 length: 13 residues. With 5 bases clipped from V and 4 bases from J, the junction kept 3 bases outside the gene matches.

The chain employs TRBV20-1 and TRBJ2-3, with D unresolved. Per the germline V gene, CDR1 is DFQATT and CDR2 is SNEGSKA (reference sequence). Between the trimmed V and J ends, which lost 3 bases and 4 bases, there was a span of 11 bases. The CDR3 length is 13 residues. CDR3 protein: CSARKGKADTQYF. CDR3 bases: TGCAGTGCTAGGAAAGGGAAGGCAGATACGCAGTATTTT.

CDR3 bases: TGCGCCAGCAGCTTGGACACTGACCGCCGCTACACCTTC. Amino acid sequence: CASSLDTDRRYTF. The chain joins TRBV5-1 to TRBJ1-2; no clear D. V was clipped by 0 bases and J by 9 bases, with 12 bases between them. In germline, CDR1 is SGHRS, CDR2 YFSETQ. The CDR3 is made up of 13 amino acids.

Here the CDR3 DNA reads TGTGCCAGTAGTATAGTCAAGCCGTATAGCAATCAGCCCCAGCATTTT. It encodes CASSIVKPYSNQPQHF. The J gene is TRBJ1-5, the V gene TRBV19; D call uncertain. CDR3 size: 16 residues. Germline V gene data show CDR1 as LNHDA and CDR2 as SQIVND (reference sequence). V shed 1 base and J shed 0 bases, with 10 bases lying between them.

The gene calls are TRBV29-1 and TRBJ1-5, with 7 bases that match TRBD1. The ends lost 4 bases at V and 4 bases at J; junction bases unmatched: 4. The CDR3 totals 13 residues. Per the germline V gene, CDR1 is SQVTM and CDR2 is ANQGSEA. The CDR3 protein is CSVGDRNNQPQHF. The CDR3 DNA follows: TGCAGCGTTGGGGACAGAAATAATCAGCCCCAGCATTTT.

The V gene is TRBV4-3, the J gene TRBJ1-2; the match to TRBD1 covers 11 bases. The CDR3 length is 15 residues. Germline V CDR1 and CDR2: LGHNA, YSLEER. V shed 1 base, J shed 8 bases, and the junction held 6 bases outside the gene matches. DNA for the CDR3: TGCGCCAGCAGCCAAGCCGGACAGGGGGCGGGAGGCTACACCTTC. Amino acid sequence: CASSQAGQGAGGYTF.

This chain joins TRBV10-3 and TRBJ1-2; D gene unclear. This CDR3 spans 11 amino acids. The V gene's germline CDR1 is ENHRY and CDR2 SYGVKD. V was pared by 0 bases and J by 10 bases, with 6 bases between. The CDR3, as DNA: TGTGCCATCAGTGAGTCGACTACCTACACCTTC. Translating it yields CAISESTTYTF.

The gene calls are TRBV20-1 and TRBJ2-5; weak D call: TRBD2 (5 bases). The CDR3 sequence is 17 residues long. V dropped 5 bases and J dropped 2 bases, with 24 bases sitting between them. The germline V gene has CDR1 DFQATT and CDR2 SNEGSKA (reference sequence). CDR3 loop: CSAPPRTLGGPQETQYF. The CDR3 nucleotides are TGCAGTGCTCCCCCCCGGACTCTCGGCGGGCCTCAAGAGACCCAGTACTTC.

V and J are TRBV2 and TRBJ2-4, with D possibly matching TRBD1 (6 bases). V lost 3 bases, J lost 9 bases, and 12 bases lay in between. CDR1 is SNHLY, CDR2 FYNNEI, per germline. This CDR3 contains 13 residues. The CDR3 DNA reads TGTGCCAGCAGTGACCAGGGGATAGGCATTCAGTACTTC. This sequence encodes CASSDQGIGIQYF.

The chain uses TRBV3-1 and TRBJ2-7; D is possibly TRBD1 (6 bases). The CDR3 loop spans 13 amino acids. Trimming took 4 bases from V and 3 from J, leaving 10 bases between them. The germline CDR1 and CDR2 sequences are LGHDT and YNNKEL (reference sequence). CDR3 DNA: TGTGCCAGCAGCCCGGGACACCGCTACGAGCAGTACTTC. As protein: CASSPGHRYEQYF.

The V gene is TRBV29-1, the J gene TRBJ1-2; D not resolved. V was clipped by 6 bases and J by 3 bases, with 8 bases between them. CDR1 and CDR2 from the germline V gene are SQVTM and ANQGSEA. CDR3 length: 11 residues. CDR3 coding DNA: TGCAGCGTGGGAGGTTACTATGGCTACACCTTC. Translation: CSVGGYYGYTF.